This T cell receptor (beta chain) was captured by sequencing in a study of OX40 agonist ivuxolimab in advanced cancers. This CDR3 is built from 16 residues. Per the germline V gene, CDR1 is SGHTA and CDR2 is FQGNSA. Trimming took off 5 bases at V and 2 bases at J, with 17 bases between the two ends. Libraries were prepared by immunoSEQ multiplex PCR; TCRdb keeps only in-frame clonotypes and omits some of them. This table holds roughly 7,700 clones, 79% found once. The V gene is TRBV7-2, the J gene TRBJ2-3; D tentatively reads TRBD1 or TRBD2 (5 bases each). Sequenced here: CD4+ or CD8+ T cells sorted from blood, sampled in a trial of the OX40 agonist ivuxolimab. The clonotype originates from an adult with an advanced solid tumor such as melanoma, head and neck, liver or kidney cancer. CDR3 sequence (DNA): TGTGCCAGCAGCCCAACGGGACCTGCCAACACAGATACGCAGTATTTT. It is translated as CASSPTGPANTDTQYF.